Below are 18 T cell receptor beta chains sequenced from a single sample in a study of Graves' ophthalmopathy and Graves' hyperthyroidism. Amplified TCR beta CDR3 regions were obtained using RNA transcripts as template. The first round was an RT-PCR with HTBI primers, and the second round was a multiplex PCR. TCRdb passed the multiplex PCR reads through MiXCR, listing each CDR3 protein once. The sample shows some 410,000 distinct CDR3 sequences, more than 20% of them seen only once. The sequenced sample was peripheral blood. The source of these receptors is a woman younger than 30 with stable Graves' hyperthyroidism.

The J gene is TRBJ1-3, the V gene TRBV7-9; D is ambiguous. The CDR3 consists of 15 residues. Trimming shortened V by 2 bases and J by 0 bases, and 8 bases separated the two germline ends. Germline lookup yields CDR1 SEHNR and CDR2 FQNEAQ (reference sequence). The CDR3 DNA reads as TGTGCCAGCAGCTTAAGAGGCACCTCTGGAAACACCATATATTTT. Protein sequence: CASSLRGTSGNTIYF.

As to this clonotype: This clone may be a read error of a much larger clone one base away. In nucleotides, the CDR3 is TGCAGTTCTATTGTCACGGGGCAGAACACTGAAGCTTTCTTT. Amino acid sequence: CSSIVTGQNTEAFF. The chain is built from TRBV20-1 and TRBJ1-1; D is perhaps TRBD1 (5 bases). The CDR3 has 14 amino acids. Germline loops: CDR1 DFQATT, CDR2 SNEGSKA (reference sequence). Trimming took 8 bases from V and 1 from J, leaving 17 bases between them.

This clonotype was counted ten times or more. The chain recombines TRBV4-1 with TRBJ1-2; D may be TRBD1 (6 bases). Germline lookup yields CDR1 MGHRA and CDR2 YSYEKL. V was pared by 3 bases and J by 7 bases, with 12 bases between. The CDR3 is 13 amino acids. In nucleotides, the CDR3 is TGCGCCAGCAGCCATACAGGGTCGCGTGGCTACACCTTC. Its protein is CASSHTGSRGYTF.

This clonotype was seen repeatedly, ten times or more. The chain carries TRBV11-2 and TRBJ2-5; D gene unclear. This CDR3 has 18 residues. Trimming stripped 2 bases from V and 4 bases from J, with 23 bases between. CDR1 is SGHAT, CDR2 FQNNGV, per germline. The CDR3 is CASSLRARLAPSGETQYF. CDR3 coding DNA: TGTGCCAGCAGCTTAAGGGCCCGGTTAGCCCCGTCAGGAGAGACCCAGTACTTC.

This clonotype has at least ten counts. This chain uses TRBV6-2 or TRBV6-3 with TRBJ2-7, with 11 bases aligning to TRBD2. J was trimmed by 6 bases and V by 7 bases; bases with no gene match: 11. CDR1 and CDR2 (germline): MNHEY, SVGEGT. The CDR3 extends over 15 amino acids. The CDR3 DNA sequence: TGTGCCAGCACCCTGACACTAGCGGGAGCATCCGAGCAGTACTTC. It translates to CASTLTLAGASEQYF.

The chain combines TRBV19 with TRBJ2-7; possible D gene TRBD2, 7 bases. CDR3 length: 14 residues. Trimming stripped 9 bases from V and 0 bases from J, with 15 bases between. In germline, CDR1 is LNHDA, CDR2 SQIVND (reference sequence). The CDR3 protein is CASAAGANSYEQYF. CDR3 DNA sequence: TGTGCCAGCGCCGCGGGGGCAAACTCCTACGAGCAGTACTTC.

This clonotype was detected many times. V usage is TRBV12-3 or TRBV12-4 and J usage is TRBJ1-5, with D maybe TRBD1 (5 bases). The CDR3 has 15 residues. V was clipped by 3 bases and J by 10 bases, with 19 bases between them. CDR3 sequence (DNA): TGTGCCAGCAGTTTCGGGGGGAGAGGGATCAAACCCCAGCATTTT. It is translated as CASSFGGRGIKPQHF.

This clonotype was recorded at least ten times. The rearrangement joins TRBV7-9 to TRBJ2-5; 12 bases align to TRBD2. V lost 8 bases to trimming and J lost 5 bases; unmatched junction nucleotides: 12. The CDR3 extends over 16 amino acids. In germline, CDR1 is SEHNR, CDR2 FQNEAQ (reference sequence). The CDR3 region is CASGRTSGTYVETQYF. CDR3 nucleotides: TGTGCCAGCGGGAGGACTAGCGGGACTTATGTGGAGACCCAGTACTTC.

There are many counts of this clonotype. The chain recombines TRBV7-9 with TRBJ1-2, with TRBD1 as a possible D gene (5 bases). Per germline, CDR1 SEHNR and CDR2 FQNEAQ (reference sequence). CDR3 size: 15 residues. Trimming removed 0 bases at V and 0 bases at J, with 8 bases between. CDR3 DNA: TGTGCCAGCAGCTTAGCAGGGGACGCTAACTATGGCTACACCTTC. Protein sequence: CASSLAGDANYGYTF.

This clonotype showed up many times. This chain uses TRBV25-1 with TRBJ1-5; tentative D call: TRBD1 (6 bases). The CDR3 extends over 17 amino acids. Germline assignment: CDR1 MGHDK and CDR2 SYGVNS. Trimming stripped 3 bases from V and 1 base from J, with 16 bases between. The CDR3 coding sequence is TGTGCCAGCAGTGATTCTATGACAGGCAGCAGCAATCAGCCCCAGCATTTT. Translating gives CASSDSMTGSSNQPQHF.

This clonotype was detected many times. The CDR3 DNA is TGTGCCAGCGGGTCAGGAGAGACCCAGTACTTC. This encodes CASGSGETQYF. The chain employs TRBV6-5 and TRBJ2-5; D call uncertain. The CDR3 is 11 amino acids. The ends were cut back, 8 bases at V and 4 bases at J, with 8 bases in the middle. Germline V gene data show CDR1 as MNHEY and CDR2 as SVGAGI.

Many counts were recorded for this clonotype. The chain is built from TRBV10-3 and TRBJ2-5; D is undetermined. Trimming shortened V by 6 bases and J by 5 bases, and 7 bases separated the two germline ends. This CDR3 is 11 amino acids long. Per germline, CDR1 ENHRY and CDR2 SYGVKD. The CDR3 region has the DNA TGTGCCATCAGGGGTTCCGAGACCCAGTACTTC. Translated: CAIRGSETQYF.

A note on this clonotype: Given a much more abundant clone one base away, this may be a read error. The chain joins TRBV6-1 to TRBJ1-3, with D uncertain. V was shortened by 5 bases and J by 2 bases, with 7 bases between the two germline ends. This CDR3 is built from 13 residues. In germline, CDR1 is MNHNS, CDR2 SASEGT. CDR3 in amino acids: CASSQETGNTIYF. The CDR3 nucleotides read TGTGCCAGCAGTCAGGAAACTGGAAACACCATATATTTT.

The table lists this clonotype with a few counts. CDR3 DNA sequence: TGCAGTGCTAGAAAACCCCCCACATATTCACCCCTCCACTTT. This encodes CSARKPPTYSPLHF. The chain employs TRBV20-1 and TRBJ1-6, with D hard to call. There are 14 residues in the CDR3. CDR1 is DFQATT and CDR2 is SNEGSKA in the germline V gene (reference sequence). The ends were cut back, 2 bases at V and 8 bases at J, with 13 bases in the middle.

Here the CDR3 DNA reads TGCAGTGCTAGACGGTTGCGGGGCACCGGGGAGCTGTTTTTT. It yields the protein CSARRLRGTGELFF. The chain is built from TRBV20-1 and TRBJ2-2; TRBD2 might be the D (6 bases). Germline CDR1 reads DFQATT; CDR2 reads SNEGSKA (reference sequence). Deletions cut 2 bases from V and 4 bases from J, with 11 bases between. The length of the CDR3 is 14 residues.

This rearrangement joins TRBV18 to TRBJ1-1; TRBD1 agrees at 7 bases. Germline CDR1 KGHSH, CDR2 LQKENI. The junction had 14 bases not matched to a gene; V was cut back by 2 bases and J by 5 bases. The CDR3 totals 17 residues. The chain's CDR3 is CASSPSEQGGGFTEAFF. DNA of the CDR3: TGTGCCAGCTCACCAAGTGAACAAGGGGGCGGATTTACTGAAGCTTTCTTT. The variable domain in full, completed from reference TRBV18 and TRBJ1-1, reads NAGVMQNPRHLVRRRGQEARLRCSPMKGHSHVYWYRQLPEEGLKFMVYLQKENIIDESGMPKERFSAEFPKEGPSILRIQQVVRGDSAAYFCASSPSEQGGGFTEAFFGQGTRLTVV.

This clonotype was seen repeatedly, ten times or more. V gene TRBV29-1 combines with J gene TRBJ1-2; a weak D match, TRBD1 (5 bases). Trimming left V 6 bases short and J 1 base short, with 21 bases between. CDR1 is SQVTM and CDR2 is ANQGSEA in the germline V gene. This CDR3 is 16 amino acids long. CDR3 DNA sequence: TGCAGCGTCGCAGATACCGGGACCGATGTTAACTATGGCTACACCTTC. Its translation is CSVADTGTDVNYGYTF. The full variable domain, in which reference TRBV29-1 and TRBJ1-2 provide the parts outside the CDR3, is SAVISQKPSRDICQRGTSLTIQCQVDSQVTMMFWYRQQPGQSLTLIATANQGSEATYESGFVIDKFPISRPNLTFSTLTVSNMSPEDSSIYLCSVADTGTDVNYGYTFGSGTRLTVV.

This clonotype was recorded a few times. The rearrangement uses TRBV4-2 and TRBJ2-7; the D gene is possibly TRBD2 (6 bases). The CDR3 is made up of 15 amino acids. V lost 1 base to trimming and J lost 4 bases, with 14 bases between them. Germline CDR1 reads LGHNA; CDR2 reads YNFKEQ. The CDR3 DNA is TGTGCCAGCAGCCAAGGCCCGGGAGAGGGGTACGAGCAGTACTTC. Protein product: CASSQGPGEGYEQYF.